This T cell receptor (beta chain) was sequenced for a study of T cell responses to AZD1222 COVID-19 vaccine. Notes on the study in general: Donors skewed white British and female; clonal diversity was possibly underestimated. Rises in breadth and depth of Spike-specific TCRs came after two AZD1222 doses.

Only in-frame clones appear in the TCRdb table, and some are missing; sequencing was by immunoSEQ multiplex PCR. The sample holds more than 85,000 clones, about 85% seen once. V was pared by 4 bases and J by 0 bases, with 2 bases between. The CDR3 has 12 residues. CDR1 SGDLS and CDR2 YYNGEE come from the germline V gene. Of note for this clone: Its antigen remains unidentified.

The receptor was derived from an adult in good health. J is TRBJ2-1 and V is TRBV9, with D unclear. The sequencing here drew on peripheral blood, taken on day 0 of AZD1222 vaccination. CDR3 nucleotides: TGTGCCAGCAGCTTCTCCTACAATGAGCAGTTCTTC. As protein: CASSFSYNEQFF.